The 8 T cell receptor beta chains given below trace back to one sample, sequenced in a study of cytomegalovirus exposure and HLA in healthy donors. 13 Jbeta primers and 60 Vbeta primers were used for the PCR. Clones were read by immunoSEQ multiplex PCR, and TCRdb kept only the in-frame ones, dropping some. The sample contains 150,000 to 200,000 clones, roughly four fifths of which appear only once. Sequenced input: PBMCs. The receptors were gathered from a woman younger than 35 in good health and CMV-seronegative.

V gene TRBV5-6 combines with J gene TRBJ2-7, with 7 bases identical to TRBD1. The CDR3 runs to 16 residues. With 0 bases clipped from V and 0 bases from J, the junction kept 6 bases outside the gene matches. The germline V gene has CDR1 SGHDT and CDR2 YYEEEE. For the CDR3, the DNA is TGTGCCAGCAGCTTGGTTGACAGGGCGAGCTCCTACGAGCAGTACTTC. Translated: CASSLVDRASSYEQYF.

This chain uses TRBV11-2 with TRBJ2-7, with no clear D. The germline V gene has CDR1 SGHAT and CDR2 FQNNGV. The V end was cut by 3 bases, the J end by 3 bases, with 3 bases between. CDR3 length: 11 amino acids. CDR3 in amino acids: CASSFSYEQYF. DNA for the CDR3: TGTGCCAGCAGCTTCAGCTACGAGCAGTACTTC.

J is TRBJ2-7 and V is TRBV11-3; D possibly corresponds to TRBD1 (5 bases). Trimming removed 0 bases from V and 4 bases from J, with 7 bases in between. CDR1 is SGHNT and CDR2 is YENEEA in the germline V gene. CDR3 length: 13 residues. The CDR3 region is CASSLDRQYEQYV. The CDR3 region has the DNA TGTGCCAGCAGCTTAGATCGACAGTACGAGCAGTACGTC.

V and J are TRBV5-1 and TRBJ1-2; D might be TRBD1 (5 bases). V was pared by 2 bases and J by 6 bases, with 14 bases between. This CDR3 contains 14 residues. Per germline, CDR1 SGHRS and CDR2 YFSETQ. In DNA form, the CDR3 reads TGCGCCAGCAGCTTCAGGCAGGGAGGAAATGGCTACACCTTC. Encoded protein: CASSFRQGGNGYTF.

The chain is built from TRBV7-9 and TRBJ2-1, with a tentative D call TRBD2 (6 bases). CDR1 is SEHNR and CDR2 is FQNEAQ in the germline V gene (reference sequence). Trimming took 4 bases from V and 7 from J, leaving 17 bases between them. The CDR3 contains 15 residues. For the CDR3, the DNA is TGTGCCAGCAGCTCCCTACTAGCTCCGGGGAATGAGCAGTTCTTC. It is translated as CASSSLLAPGNEQFF.

CDR3 sequence (DNA): TGTGCCAGCAGCCTCTGGACTAGCGGGAGGGTTCAAGAGACCCAGTACTTC. It yields the protein CASSLWTSGRVQETQYF. The chain is built from TRBV11-3 and TRBJ2-5; 15 bases are shared with TRBD2. Trimming took 5 bases from V and 2 from J; bases not matched to a gene: 6. Germline V gene lookup returns CDR1 SGHNT and CDR2 YENEEA. This CDR3 region has 17 residues.

The chain employs TRBV6-5 and TRBJ2-7; 10 positions agree with TRBD1. The trim removed 7 bases at V and 2 bases at J, leaving 8 bases unmatched. The CDR3 length is 15 residues. CDR1 is MNHEY, CDR2 SVGAGI, per germline. This chain's CDR3 is CASTPTGGGPYEQYF. The CDR3, as DNA: TGTGCCAGCACCCCGACAGGGGGCGGGCCCTACGAGCAGTACTTC.

The V call is TRBV9, the J call TRBJ2-1, with D possibly matching TRBD1 (6 bases). CDR1 SGDLS and CDR2 YYNGEE come from the germline V gene. With 5 bases removed from V and 0 bases from J, the gap between germline ends came to 15 bases. CDR3 length: 16 amino acids. The CDR3: CASSNPGADSYNEQFF. The CDR3 DNA is TGTGCCAGCAGTAATCCAGGGGCGGACTCCTACAATGAGCAGTTCTTC.